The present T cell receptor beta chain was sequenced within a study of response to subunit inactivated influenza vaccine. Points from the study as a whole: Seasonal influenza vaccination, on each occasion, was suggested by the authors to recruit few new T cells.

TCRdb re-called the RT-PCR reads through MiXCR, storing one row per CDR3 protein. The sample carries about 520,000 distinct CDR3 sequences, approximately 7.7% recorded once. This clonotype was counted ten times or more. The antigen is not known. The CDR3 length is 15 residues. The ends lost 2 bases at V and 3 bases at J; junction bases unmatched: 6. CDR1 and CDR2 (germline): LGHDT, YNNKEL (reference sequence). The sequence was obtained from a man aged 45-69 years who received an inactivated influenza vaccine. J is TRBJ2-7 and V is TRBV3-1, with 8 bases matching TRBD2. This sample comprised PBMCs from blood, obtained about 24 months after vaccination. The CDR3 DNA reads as TGTGCCAGCAGCCAACAAGCCAGCGGGGGCTACGAGCAGTACTTC. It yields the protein CASSQQASGGYEQYF.